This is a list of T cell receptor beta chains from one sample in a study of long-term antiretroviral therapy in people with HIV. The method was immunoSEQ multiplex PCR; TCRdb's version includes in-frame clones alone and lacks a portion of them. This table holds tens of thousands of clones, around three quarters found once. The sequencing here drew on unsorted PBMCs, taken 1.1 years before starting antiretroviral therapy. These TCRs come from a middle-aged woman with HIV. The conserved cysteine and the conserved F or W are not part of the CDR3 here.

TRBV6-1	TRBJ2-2	ASSDRQSTGELF
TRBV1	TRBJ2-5	TSSQERSTGPQETQY
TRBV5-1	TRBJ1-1	ASSLDSIGDTEAF
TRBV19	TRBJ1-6	ANRTGFVPLH
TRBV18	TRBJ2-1	ASSGGRRGNEQF
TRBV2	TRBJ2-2	ASSDPVRTVLTGELF
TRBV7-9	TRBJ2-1	ATLALSGGAYEQF
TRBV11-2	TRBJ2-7	ASSGDRVTYEQY
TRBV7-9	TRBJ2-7	ASSFESDEQY
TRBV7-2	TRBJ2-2	ASSFTGHSNTGELF
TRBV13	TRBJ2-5	ASSVLAGQTRAQETQY
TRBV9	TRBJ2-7	ASSPPPGSEQY
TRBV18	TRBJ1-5	ASSGSGVSNQPQH
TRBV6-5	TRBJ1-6	ASSYDGRAALH
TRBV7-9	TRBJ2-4	ASSSGTGGSNIQY
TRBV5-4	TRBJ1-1	ASSWGRGGINTEAF
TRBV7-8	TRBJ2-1	ASSWGLPPNEQF
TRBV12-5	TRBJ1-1	ASGPRDRDQAEAF
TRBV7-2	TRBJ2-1	ASSPLAGSAGGRNEQF
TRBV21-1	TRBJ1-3	ASSKHGGAHSGNTIY
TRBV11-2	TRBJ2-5	ASSPGVVKETQY
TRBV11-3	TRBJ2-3	ASSYVADTQY
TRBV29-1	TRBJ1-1	SARQGTNTEAF
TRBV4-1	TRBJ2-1	ASSQDYSGGNEQF
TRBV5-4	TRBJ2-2	ASSFRGNTGELF
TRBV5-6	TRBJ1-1	ASRRTGHGGEAF
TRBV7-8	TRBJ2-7	ASSSRDYPYEQY
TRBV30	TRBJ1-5	AWSVPRNQPQH
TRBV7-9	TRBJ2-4	ASSLGGTAKNIQY
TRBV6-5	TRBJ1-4	ASRKGAGEKLF
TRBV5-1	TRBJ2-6	ASSGTGANVLT
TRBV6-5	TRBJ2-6	ASTGTGANVLT
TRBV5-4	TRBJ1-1	ASSKRDRNTEAF
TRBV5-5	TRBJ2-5	ASSLGQLETQY
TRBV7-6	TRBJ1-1	ASSAVPGNTEAF
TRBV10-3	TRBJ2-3	AILGADTQY
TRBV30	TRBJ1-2	AWNPWT
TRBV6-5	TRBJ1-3	ASSYSLDSGNTIY
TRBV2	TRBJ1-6	ASSELGYNSPLH
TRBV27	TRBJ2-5	ASSFLPAQAQETQY
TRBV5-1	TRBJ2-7	ASGQGPSYEQY
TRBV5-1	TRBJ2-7	ASSPDRGPSYEQY
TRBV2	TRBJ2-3	ASSATSGSKDTQY
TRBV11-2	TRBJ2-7	ASSLARGSPYEQY
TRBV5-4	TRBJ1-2	ASSRDREYGYT
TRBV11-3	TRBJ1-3	ASSRNLGRRRGNTIY
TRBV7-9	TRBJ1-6	ASSLARVDGLGSPLH
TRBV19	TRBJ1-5	ASSIDGTGVQPQH
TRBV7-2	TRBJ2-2	ASSRPTLELF
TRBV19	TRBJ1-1	ASSIQVNTEAF
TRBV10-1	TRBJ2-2	ASSGTLGGRELF
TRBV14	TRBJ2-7	ASSLAGASEQY
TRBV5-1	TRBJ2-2	ASSWTGGEAGELF